The clone carrying this T cell receptor beta chain was detected only a few times. This record belongs to a study of low-dose radiotherapy and immunotherapy resistance in tumors. Study at large: Every two weeks patients got nivolumab 240 mg flat dose, plus ipilimumab 1 mg/kg every six weeks, intravenously. One day prior to radiation and immunotherapy, intravenous cyclophosphamide at 200 mg/m2 was given, repeated every two weeks. Patients received 300 mg of oral aspirin each day across four cycles, commencing on cycle 1 day 1.

With 0 bases clipped from V and 3 bases from J, the junction kept 1 base outside the gene matches. The CDR3 is 13 amino acids. CDR1 and CDR2 from the germline V gene are GTSNPN and SVGIG (reference sequence). Time point reported: before trial treatment. Donors were treated with nivolumab, ipilimumab, aspirin, and low-dose cyclophosphamide and radiotherapy. TRAV- and TRBV-specific primers primed first-strand cDNA, covering alpha and beta chains. TCRs were put through around 20 PCR cycles of amplification with Phusion. A constant-region primer and the V-primer adapter served as the primer pair. TCRdb reprocessed the reads via MiXCR and lists one record per CDR3 protein. The data show some 60,000 distinct CDR3 sequences, more than 20% seen once.

The sequence came from a male donor with rectosigmoid adenocarcinoma. This specimen consisted of PBMCs, obtained before treatment. The gene calls are TRBV30 and TRBJ2-7; 8 positions agree with TRBD1. CDR3 sequence (DNA): TGTGCCTGGAGTGTGGGACAGGACTACGAGCAGTACTTC. Amino acids: CAWSVGQDYEQYF.